The TCR beta chain under discussion was sequenced for a study of T cell repertoires in cytomegalovirus infection. For the study at large: The authors used CMV epitopes that were HLA-C-restricted (recently identified) and HLA-B-restricted (well studied). CMV infection plus the matching HLA type was flagged by public TCR beta signatures.

Study-wide points: The ex vivo response showed dominance by HLA-C-restricted CMV-specific TCR beta clonotypes.

TCRdb processed the reads anew with MiXCR; each CDR3 protein has one entry. The table records about 890,000 distinct CDR3 sequences, 25% to 40% of them present only once. This clonotype was counted a few times. What it binds is unknown. The CDR3 spans 14 residues. V shed 4 bases, J shed 6 bases, and the junction held 7 bases outside the gene matches. The germline CDR1 and CDR2 sequences are MNHNY and SVGAGI (reference sequence). This sequence was found in a human donor in good health (CMV status not recorded). Some clones in this sample may be carry-over from other donors' samples. This sequence joins TRBV6-6 and TRBJ1-2, with 8 bases aligning to TRBD1. The specimen was cultured CD8+ T cells from PBMCs, collected from culture after CMV antigen stimulation. The CDR3 loop reads CASSSRGQVDGYTF. The CDR3 DNA reads as TGTGCCAGCAGTTCCAGGGGGCAGGTAGATGGCTACACCTTC.